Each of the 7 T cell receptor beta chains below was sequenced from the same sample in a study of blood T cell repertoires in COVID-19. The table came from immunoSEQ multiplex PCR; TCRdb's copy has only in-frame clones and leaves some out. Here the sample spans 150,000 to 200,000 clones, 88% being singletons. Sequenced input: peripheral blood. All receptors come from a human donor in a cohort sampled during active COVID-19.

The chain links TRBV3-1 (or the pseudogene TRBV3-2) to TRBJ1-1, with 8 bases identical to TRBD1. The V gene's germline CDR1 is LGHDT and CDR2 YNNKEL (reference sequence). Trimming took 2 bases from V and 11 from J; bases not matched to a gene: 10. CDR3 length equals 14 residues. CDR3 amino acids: CASSQNQGAVEAFF. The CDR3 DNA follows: TGTGCCAGCAGCCAAAATCAGGGGGCCGTGGAGGCTTTCTTT.

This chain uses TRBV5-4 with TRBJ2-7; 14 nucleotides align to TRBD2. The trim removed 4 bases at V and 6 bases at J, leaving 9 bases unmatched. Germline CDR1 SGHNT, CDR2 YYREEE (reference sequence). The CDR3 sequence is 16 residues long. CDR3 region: CASSTGLAGGVGEQYF. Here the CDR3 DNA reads TGTGCCAGCAGCACCGGACTAGCGGGGGGTGTCGGCGAGCAGTACTTC.

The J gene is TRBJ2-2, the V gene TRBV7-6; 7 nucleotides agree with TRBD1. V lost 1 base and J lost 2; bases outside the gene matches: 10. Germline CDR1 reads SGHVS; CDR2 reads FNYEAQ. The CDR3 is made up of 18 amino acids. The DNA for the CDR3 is TGTGCCAGCAGCTTAGAGGCTGGGACAGTACTAAACACCGGGGAGCTGTTTTTT. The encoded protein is CASSLEAGTVLNTGELFF.

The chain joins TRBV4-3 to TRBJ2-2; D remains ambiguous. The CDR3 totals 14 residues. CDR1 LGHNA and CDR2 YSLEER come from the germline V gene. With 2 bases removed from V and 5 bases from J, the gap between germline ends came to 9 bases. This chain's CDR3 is CASSQRIPTGELFF. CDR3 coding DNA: TGCGCCAGCAGCCAACGTATTCCGACCGGGGAGCTGTTTTTT.

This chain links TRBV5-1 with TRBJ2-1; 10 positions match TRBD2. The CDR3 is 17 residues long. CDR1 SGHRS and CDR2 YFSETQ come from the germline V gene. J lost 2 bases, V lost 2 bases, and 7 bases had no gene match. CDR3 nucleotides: TGCGCCAGCAGCTTCCCTAGCGGGGGAGGCGCCTACAATGAGCAGTTCTTC. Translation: CASSFPSGGGAYNEQFF.

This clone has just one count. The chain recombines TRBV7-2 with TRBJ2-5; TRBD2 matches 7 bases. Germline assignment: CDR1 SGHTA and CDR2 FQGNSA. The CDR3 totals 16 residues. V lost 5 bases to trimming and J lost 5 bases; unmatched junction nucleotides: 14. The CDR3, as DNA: TGTGCCAGCAGCGAAGGGAGGGTCAGGACCGGGGAGACCCAGTACTTC. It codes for CASSEGRVRTGETQYF.

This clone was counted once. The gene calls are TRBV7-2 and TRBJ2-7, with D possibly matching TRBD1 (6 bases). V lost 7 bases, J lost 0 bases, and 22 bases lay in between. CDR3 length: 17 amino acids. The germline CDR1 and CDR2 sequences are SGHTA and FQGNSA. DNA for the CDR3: TGTGCCAGCACCACTATACAGGGATCGATTAGCTCCTACGAGCAGTACTTC. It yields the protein CASTTIQGSISSYEQYF.